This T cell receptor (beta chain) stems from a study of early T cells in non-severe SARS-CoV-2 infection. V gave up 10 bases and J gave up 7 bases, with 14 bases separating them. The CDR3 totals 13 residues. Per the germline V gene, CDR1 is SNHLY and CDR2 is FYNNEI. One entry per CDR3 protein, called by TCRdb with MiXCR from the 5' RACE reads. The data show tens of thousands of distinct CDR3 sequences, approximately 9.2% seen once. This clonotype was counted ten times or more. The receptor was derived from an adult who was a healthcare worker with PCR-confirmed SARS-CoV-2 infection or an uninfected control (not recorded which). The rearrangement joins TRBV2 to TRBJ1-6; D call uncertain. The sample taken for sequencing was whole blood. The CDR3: CAIPGFDNSPLHF. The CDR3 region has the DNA TGTGCCATCCCGGGGTTCGACAATTCACCCCTCCACTTT.